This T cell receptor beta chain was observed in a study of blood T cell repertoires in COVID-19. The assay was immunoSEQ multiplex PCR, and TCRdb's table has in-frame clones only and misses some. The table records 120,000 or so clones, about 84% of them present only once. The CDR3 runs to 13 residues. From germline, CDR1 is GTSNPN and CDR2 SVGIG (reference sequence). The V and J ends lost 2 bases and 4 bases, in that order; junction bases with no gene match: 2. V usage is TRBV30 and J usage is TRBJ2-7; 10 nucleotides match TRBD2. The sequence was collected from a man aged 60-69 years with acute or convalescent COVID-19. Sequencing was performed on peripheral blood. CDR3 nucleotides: TGTGCCTGGAGTAAGGGACTAGCGTACGAGCAGTACTTC. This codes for CAWSKGLAYEQYF.